This entry features one T cell receptor beta chain sequence. The antigen remains unidentified. The data originate from a study of T cells in localized non-small cell lung cancer. Study-wide results and caveats: Sequencing involved a lone tumor region, leaving heterogeneity possible.

Repertoires were generated with immunoSEQ multiplex PCR, while TCRdb's copy carries only in-frame clones and drops some. This table has approximately 83,000 clones, around 90% appearing once. V was clipped by 4 bases and J by 2 bases, with 9 bases between them. The CDR3 is 14 residues long. From germline, CDR1 is SGHDN and CDR2 FVKESK. The sequencing here drew on PBMCs, taken before any cancer treatment. The chain links TRBV14 to TRBJ1-3; D gene unclear. The receptor was isolated from a woman aged 35 to 70 with stage II squamous cell lung carcinoma. The CDR3 here is CASSLAVAGNTIYF. CDR3 DNA: TGTGCCAGCAGCCTTGCTGTCGCTGGAAACACCATATATTTT.